The count of the clone carrying this T cell receptor beta chain is one. The CDR3 covers 13 residues. The germline CDR1 and CDR2 sequences are MNHEY and SVGAGI. The V gene lost 6 bases and the J gene lost 5 bases, with 13 bases spanning the gap. These data come from a study of blood T cell repertoires in COVID-19. In the study's own analysis: Scientists estimated how many nucleated cells there were by amplifying reference gene primers. Assay: immunoSEQ multiplex PCR; the TCRdb copy retains only in-frame clones and omits some. V and J calls plus clone size are reproduced from that table; the DNA served to infer D and trimming. The table includes about 36,000 clones, less than 95% detected once.

Sequencing input: peripheral blood. The clonotype was recovered from a human donor in a cohort sampled during active COVID-19. This rearrangement joins TRBV6-5 to TRBJ2-5, with a tentative D call TRBD1 (6 bases). The DNA of the CDR3 is TGTGCCAGCAGGAAAACAGGGTCGGAGACCCAGTACTTC. Protein product: CASRKTGSETQYF.